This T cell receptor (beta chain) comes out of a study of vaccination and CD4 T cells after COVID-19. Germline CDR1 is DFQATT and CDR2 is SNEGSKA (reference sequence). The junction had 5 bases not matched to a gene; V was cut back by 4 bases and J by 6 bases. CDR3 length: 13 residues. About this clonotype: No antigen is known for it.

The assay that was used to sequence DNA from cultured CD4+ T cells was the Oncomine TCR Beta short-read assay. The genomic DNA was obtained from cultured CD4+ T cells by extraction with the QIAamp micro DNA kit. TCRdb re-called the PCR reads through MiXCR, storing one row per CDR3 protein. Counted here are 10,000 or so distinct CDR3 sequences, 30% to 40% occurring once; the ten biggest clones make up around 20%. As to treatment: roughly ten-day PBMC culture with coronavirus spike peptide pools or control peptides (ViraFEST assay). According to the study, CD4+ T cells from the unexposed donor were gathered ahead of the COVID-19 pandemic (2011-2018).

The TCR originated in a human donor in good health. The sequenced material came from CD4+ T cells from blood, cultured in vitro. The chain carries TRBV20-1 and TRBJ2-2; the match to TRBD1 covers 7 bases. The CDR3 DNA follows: TGCAGTGCTACCCGACAGGGAGCCGGGGAGCTGTTTTTT. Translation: CSATRQGAGELFF.